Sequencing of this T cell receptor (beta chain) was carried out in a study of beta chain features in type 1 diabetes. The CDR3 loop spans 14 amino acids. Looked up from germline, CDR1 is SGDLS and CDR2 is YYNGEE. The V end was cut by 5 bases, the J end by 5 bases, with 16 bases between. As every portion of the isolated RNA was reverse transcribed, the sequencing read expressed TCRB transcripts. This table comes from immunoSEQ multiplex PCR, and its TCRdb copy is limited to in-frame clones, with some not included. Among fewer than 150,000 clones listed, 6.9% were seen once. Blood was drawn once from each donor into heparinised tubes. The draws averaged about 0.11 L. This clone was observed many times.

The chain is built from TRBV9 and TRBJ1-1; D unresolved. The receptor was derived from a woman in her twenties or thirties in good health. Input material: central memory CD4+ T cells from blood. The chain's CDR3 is CASSPEVSGTEAFF. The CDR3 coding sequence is TGTGCCAGCAGTCCAGAGGTCTCTGGGACTGAAGCTTTCTTT.